The next 4 T cell receptor beta chains were all read from a single sample in a study of response to subunit inactivated influenza vaccine. TCRdb re-derived calls from the RT-PCR reads in MiXCR, one entry per CDR3 protein. The sample carries about 500,000 distinct CDR3 sequences, 16% recorded once. The starting material was CD4+ T cells sorted from PBMCs, obtained less than 30 months after vaccination. The receptors stem from a man aged 45-69 years who received an inactivated influenza vaccine.

This clonotype came up many times. This chain connects TRBV28 to TRBJ1-1; tentative D call: TRBD1 (6 bases). The CDR3 extends over 15 amino acids. V lost 2 bases and J 5 bases, leaving 15 bases between the germline ends. CDR1 is MDHEN and CDR2 is SYDVKM in the germline V gene. In DNA form, the CDR3 reads TGTGCCAGCAGTTTAGCAGGGGAAGGTGGGACTGAAGCTTTCTTT. Its translation is CASSLAGEGGTEAFF. Complete variable domain (other parts from reference TRBV28 and TRBJ1-1): DVKVTQSSRYLVKRTGEKVFLECVQDMDHENMFWYRQDPGLGLRLIYFSYDVKMKEKGDIPEGYSVSREKKERFSLILESASTNQTSMYLCASSLAGEGGTEAFFGQGTRLTVV.

V gene TRBV5-1 combines with J gene TRBJ1-1, with no clear D. The germline V gene encodes CDR1 SGHRS and CDR2 YFSETQ. V was pared by 4 bases and J by 2 bases, with 9 bases between. The CDR3 has 13 amino acids. The CDR3 loop is CASSRFDNTEAFF. CDR3 DNA sequence: TGCGCCAGCAGCCGATTCGACAACACTGAAGCTTTCTTT.

The chain employs TRBV18 and TRBJ2-7; tentative D call: TRBD1 (6 bases). V was clipped by 5 bases and J by 2 bases, with 16 bases between them. The CDR3 sequence is 15 residues long. Germline loops: CDR1 KGHSH, CDR2 LQKENI. The CDR3 nucleotides are TGTGCCAGCTCAAGGACAGACCGAGGCCCCTACGAGCAGTACTTC. It encodes CASSRTDRGPYEQYF.

The V gene is TRBV20-1, the J gene TRBJ2-1; D tentatively fits TRBD1 or TRBD2 (5 bases each). The ends were cut back, 3 bases at V and 2 bases at J, with 8 bases in the middle. The CDR3 is 13 amino acids. Germline CDR1 is DFQATT and CDR2 is SNEGSKA (reference sequence). CDR3 DNA sequence: TGCAGTGCTAGCGGGGCAGCCTACAATGAGCAGTTCTTC. Protein sequence: CSASGAAYNEQFF.